This T cell receptor beta chain was profiled in a study of OX40 agonist ivuxolimab in advanced cancers. Study findings and constraints: The antigens recognized by the expanded peripheral T cells, that is their antigen specificity, were not determined.

Turning to this clone: Its antigen is still unknown.

The germline gives CDR1 SGHKS, CDR2 YYEKEE (reference sequence). V shed 4 bases and J 5 bases; nucleotides not matched to a gene: 7. CDR3 length: 14 residues. Here immunoSEQ multiplex PCR was the method, and the copy in TCRdb shows in-frame clones only, minus some. The data show some 95,000 clones, approximately 90% seen once. The sample in question was CD4+ or CD8+ T cells sorted from blood, obtained in a trial of the OX40 agonist ivuxolimab. The sequence derives from an adult with an advanced solid tumor such as melanoma, head and neck, liver or kidney cancer. This chain uses TRBV5-5 with TRBJ1-1; 8 nucleotides line up with TRBD1. The CDR3 sequence: CASSVWTGRTEAFF. The CDR3 DNA follows: TGTGCCAGCAGCGTCTGGACAGGGCGGACTGAAGCTTTCTTT.